This T cell receptor (beta chain) was observed in a study of T cells in Graves' hyperthyroidism and ophthalmopathy (dated by TCRdb to the late 2010s). Regarding the complete study: Peripheral blood was collected at initial diagnosis, before any treatment. To identify TCR V-J signatures that set the groups apart, the researchers used a discovery cohort of more than 95 patients, made up of 40 to 45 with Graves' ophthalmopathy and 57 with stable Graves' hyperthyroidism. For training and testing, the roughly 100 patients in the discovery cohort were randomly divided in a 7:3 ratio. After blood sampling, hyperthyroidism patients were treated with methimazole at a starting dose of 30 mg daily, and ophthalmopathy patients were treated with high-dose intravenous methylprednisolone. Prospective prediction of ophthalmopathy was tested in an independent validation cohort of approximately 19 hyperthyroidism patients and 17 patients who later progressed to ophthalmopathy. TCR Vbeta CDR3 sequencing of approximately 140 peripheral blood samples (roughly 41 ophthalmopathy, 70 to 85 hyperthyroidism and roughly 17 progressor patients) is reported in the paper. In addition, the study compared T-cell repertoires in thyroid tissue and in blood from roughly 6 Graves' hyperthyroidism patients.

There are many counts of this clonotype. The antigen it binds to is not known. No base-level quality is on record; no much larger clone is a single base apart. CDR1 and CDR2 were assigned from the germline V gene (reference sequence) as LNHNV and YYDKDF. The CDR3, cysteine through phenylalanine, is 14 amino acids long. Only CDR3 DNA remains: 42 bases, in frame from the first base. V sheds 7 bases and J sheds 7 bases, leaving 16 bases between their ends. Ophthalmopathy patients had moderately to severely active disease, with a Clinical Activity Score of 3 or more, a NOSPECS grade of 4 or more, and a disease duration of less than 3 months. Exclusion was applied to patients with uncontrolled infections, other autoimmune diseases, pregnancy or lactation. Diagnoses relied on clinical symptoms, serum thyroxine and TRAb, thyroid ultrasound and orbital computed tomography. PBMCs were isolated from roughly 10 ml of fresh peripheral blood by Ficoll-Paque density gradient centrifugation. Trizol reagent was used to extract total RNA, and RNA quality was then checked on an Agilent 2100 Bioanalyzer.

The TCR beta CDR3 regions were amplified from RNA transcripts. The TCR CDR3 was subjected to a first round of RT-PCR using the HTBI primer set and the Qiagen OneStep RT-PCR kit. Libraries were constructed in a second round of multiplex PCR, after which size selection and purification were carried out. Sequencing of the libraries was done on an Illumina HiSeq2000 using paired-end 100 bp reads. Turning to the authors' computational methods: SOAPnuke was used to process the raw data, removing reads that contained adapters or uncalled bases, had a mean Phred below 15, or lacked an exact match to the constant primer or identifier. COPE v1.2.5 was used to merge high-quality paired reads, and clonotypes were defined as unique nucleotide sequences. MiTCR v1.1 was used to align clonotypes to the IMGT TRBV, TRBD and TRBJ reference segments. The analysis included only V-J combinations with a frequency above 0.0001, which together covered roughly 99% of the repertoires. The TCS score was defined as F50 (clonal expansion) divided by E x V (chaos), with BLOSUM62-based TCRdist calculated between CDR3 peptides within each V-J. Welch's t-statistics and random forest reduced fewer than 600 V-J features to some 14, which were used in a naive Bayes classifier (R e1071). TCRdb's own reprocessing of the public reads used fastp at Q25 and MiXCR and kept productive beta chains. CDR3 protein duplicates are merged, each entry listing the most common genes and DNA. What appears here as the V and J calls and clone size reflects TCRdb's work, not the paper's. Within this sample are hundreds of thousands of distinct CDR3 sequences, with 15% to 20% of them counted one time only. Around 28% of the sample is in the top ten clones.

General findings and caveats noted by the study authors: Blood samples also contained most of the expanded thyroid clonotypes (frequency above 0.001), which suggests that blood repertoires may reflect thyroid immune responses. In validation, the model predicted progression to ophthalmopathy a median of roughly 6.2 months before onset, with over 55% sensitivity and nearly 75% specificity. No statistical method was used to fix the sample size in advance, and group allocation was not hidden from the investigators. A model built on a 13 V-J signature distinguished ophthalmopathy from stable hyperthyroidism, reaching 85% to 90% sensitivity and under 84% specificity in cross-validation and 80%/75% in testing.

Sequencing was carried out using blood. The TCR sequence derives from a woman aged 18-29 years with Graves' ophthalmopathy. The chain couples TRBV15 to TRBJ2-2; TRBD1 is possibly the D segment (7 matching bases). Read as DNA, the sequence is TGTGCCACCACCCAGGGGGGCCTAAACGGGGAGCTGTTTTTT. It specifies CATTQGGLNGELFF.